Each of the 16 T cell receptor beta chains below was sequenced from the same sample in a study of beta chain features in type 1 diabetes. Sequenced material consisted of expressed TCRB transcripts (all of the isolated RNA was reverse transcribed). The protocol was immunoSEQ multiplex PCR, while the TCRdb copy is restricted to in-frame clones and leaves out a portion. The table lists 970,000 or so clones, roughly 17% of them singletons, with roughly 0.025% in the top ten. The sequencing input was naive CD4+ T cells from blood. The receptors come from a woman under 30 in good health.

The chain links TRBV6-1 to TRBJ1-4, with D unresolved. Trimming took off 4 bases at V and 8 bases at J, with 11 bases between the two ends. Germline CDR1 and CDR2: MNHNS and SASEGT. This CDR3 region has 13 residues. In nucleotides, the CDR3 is TGTGCCAGCAGTGTAGAGAGGAAAGAAAAACTGTTTTTT. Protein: CASSVERKEKLFF.

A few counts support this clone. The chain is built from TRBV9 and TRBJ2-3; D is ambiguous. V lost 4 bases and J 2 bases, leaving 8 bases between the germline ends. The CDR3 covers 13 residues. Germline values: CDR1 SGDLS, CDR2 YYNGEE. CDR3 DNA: TGTGCCAGCAGCCCCGCCCCCACAGATACGCAGTATTTT. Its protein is CASSPAPTDTQYF.

The CDR3 sequence: CASSLGGTYGYTF. CDR3 nucleotides: TGTGCCAGCAGTTTGGGGGGAACCTATGGCTACACCTTC. The rearrangement uses TRBV28 and TRBJ1-2; D is perhaps TRBD1 (5 bases). This CDR3 has 13 residues. V was cut by 3 bases and J by 4 bases, with 9 bases left in between. Germline-derived CDR1 and CDR2 are MDHEN and SYDVKM.

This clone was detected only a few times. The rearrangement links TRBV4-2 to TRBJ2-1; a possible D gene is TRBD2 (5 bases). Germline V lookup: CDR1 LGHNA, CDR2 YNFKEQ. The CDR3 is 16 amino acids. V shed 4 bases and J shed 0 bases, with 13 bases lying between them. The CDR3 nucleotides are TGTGCCAGCAGCCCCGGCCGGACTGGCTCCTACAATGAGCAGTTCTTC. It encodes CASSPGRTGSYNEQFF.

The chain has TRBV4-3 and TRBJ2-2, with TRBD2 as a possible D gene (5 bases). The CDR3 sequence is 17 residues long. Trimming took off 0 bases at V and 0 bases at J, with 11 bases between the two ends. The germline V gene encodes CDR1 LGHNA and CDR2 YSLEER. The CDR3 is CASSQDFLATNTGELFF. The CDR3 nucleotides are TGCGCCAGCAGCCAAGATTTCCTAGCAACGAACACCGGGGAGCTGTTTTTT.

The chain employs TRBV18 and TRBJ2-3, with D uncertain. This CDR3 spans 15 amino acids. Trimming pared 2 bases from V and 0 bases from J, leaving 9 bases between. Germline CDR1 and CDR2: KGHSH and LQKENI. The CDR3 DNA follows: TGTGCCAGCTCACCATACAGCCGGAGCACAGATACGCAGTATTTT. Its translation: CASSPYSRSTDTQYF. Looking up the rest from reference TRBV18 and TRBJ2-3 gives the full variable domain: NAGVMQNPRHLVRRRGQEARLRCSPMKGHSHVYWYRQLPEEGLKFMVYLQKENIIDESGMPKERFSAEFPKEGPSILRIQQVVRGDSAAYFCASSPYSRSTDTQYFGPGTRLTVL.

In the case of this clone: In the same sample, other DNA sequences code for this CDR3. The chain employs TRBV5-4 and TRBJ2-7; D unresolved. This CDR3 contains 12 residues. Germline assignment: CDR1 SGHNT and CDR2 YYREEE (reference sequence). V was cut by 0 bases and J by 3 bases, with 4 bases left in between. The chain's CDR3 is CASSLDGYEQYF. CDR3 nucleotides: TGTGCCAGCAGCTTGGATGGCTACGAGCAGTACTTC.

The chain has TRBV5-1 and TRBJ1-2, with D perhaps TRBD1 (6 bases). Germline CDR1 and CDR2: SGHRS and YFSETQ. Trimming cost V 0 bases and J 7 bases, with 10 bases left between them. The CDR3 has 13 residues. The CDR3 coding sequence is TGCGCCAGCAGCTTGGACAGGGCGGGTGGCTACACCTTC. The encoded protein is CASSLDRAGGYTF.

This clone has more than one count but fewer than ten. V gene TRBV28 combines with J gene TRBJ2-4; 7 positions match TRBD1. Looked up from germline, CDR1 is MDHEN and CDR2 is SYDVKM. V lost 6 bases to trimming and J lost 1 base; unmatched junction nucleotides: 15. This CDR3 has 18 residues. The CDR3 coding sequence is TGTGCCAGCAGCCTGGTTGTCAGGGGGAAGGGTGCCAAAAACATTCAGTACTTC. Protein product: CASSLVVRGKGAKNIQYF.

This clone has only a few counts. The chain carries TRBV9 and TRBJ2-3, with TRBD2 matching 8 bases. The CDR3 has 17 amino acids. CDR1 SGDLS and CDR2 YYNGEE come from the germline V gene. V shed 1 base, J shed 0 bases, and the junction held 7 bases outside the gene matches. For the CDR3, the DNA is TGTGCCAGCAGCGTAATCCCCCTAGCGGGTAGCACAGATACGCAGTATTTT. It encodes CASSVIPLAGSTDTQYF.

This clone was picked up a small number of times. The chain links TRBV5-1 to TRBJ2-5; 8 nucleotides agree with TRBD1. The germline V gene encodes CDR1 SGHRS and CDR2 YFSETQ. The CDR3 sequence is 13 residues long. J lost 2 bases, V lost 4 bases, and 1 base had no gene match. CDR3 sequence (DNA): TGCGCCAGCAGCAGGGACAGGCAAGAGACCCAGTACTTC. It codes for CASSRDRQETQYF.

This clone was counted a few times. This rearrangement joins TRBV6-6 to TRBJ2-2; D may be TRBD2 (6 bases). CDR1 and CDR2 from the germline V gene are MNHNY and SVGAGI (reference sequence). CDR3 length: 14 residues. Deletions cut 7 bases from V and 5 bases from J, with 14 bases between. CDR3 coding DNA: TGTGCCAGCATTTCGGGAGATGATACCGGGGAGCTGTTTTTT. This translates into CASISGDDTGELFF.

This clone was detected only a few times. The CDR3 protein is CASSYAQGAGNTIYF. The CDR3 nucleotides read TGTGCCAGCAGTTACGCCCAGGGAGCTGGAAACACCATATATTTT. This chain uses TRBV6-6 with TRBJ1-3, with D maybe TRBD1 (5 bases). This CDR3 has 15 residues. Germline V lookup: CDR1 MNHNY, CDR2 SVGAGI (reference sequence). Trimming took 2 bases from V and 2 from J, leaving 10 bases between them.

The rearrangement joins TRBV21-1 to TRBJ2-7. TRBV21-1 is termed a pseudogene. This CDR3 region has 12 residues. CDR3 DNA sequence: TGTGCCAGCAGGACGTCAGCCTACGAGCAGTACTTC. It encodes CASRTSAYEQYF.

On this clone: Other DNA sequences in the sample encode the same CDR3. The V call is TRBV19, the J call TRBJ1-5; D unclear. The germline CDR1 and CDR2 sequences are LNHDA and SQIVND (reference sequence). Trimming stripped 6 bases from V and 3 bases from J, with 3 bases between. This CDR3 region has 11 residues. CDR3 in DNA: TGTGCCAGTAGAACCAATCAGCCCCAGCATTTT. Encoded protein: CASRTNQPQHF.

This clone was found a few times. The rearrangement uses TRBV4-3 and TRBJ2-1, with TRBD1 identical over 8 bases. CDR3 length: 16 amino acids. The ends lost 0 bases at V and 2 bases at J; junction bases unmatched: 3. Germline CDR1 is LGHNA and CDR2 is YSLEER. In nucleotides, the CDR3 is TGCGCCAGCAGCCAAGATTCGACAGGGGCCTACAATGAGCAGTTCTTC. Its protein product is CASSQDSTGAYNEQFF.